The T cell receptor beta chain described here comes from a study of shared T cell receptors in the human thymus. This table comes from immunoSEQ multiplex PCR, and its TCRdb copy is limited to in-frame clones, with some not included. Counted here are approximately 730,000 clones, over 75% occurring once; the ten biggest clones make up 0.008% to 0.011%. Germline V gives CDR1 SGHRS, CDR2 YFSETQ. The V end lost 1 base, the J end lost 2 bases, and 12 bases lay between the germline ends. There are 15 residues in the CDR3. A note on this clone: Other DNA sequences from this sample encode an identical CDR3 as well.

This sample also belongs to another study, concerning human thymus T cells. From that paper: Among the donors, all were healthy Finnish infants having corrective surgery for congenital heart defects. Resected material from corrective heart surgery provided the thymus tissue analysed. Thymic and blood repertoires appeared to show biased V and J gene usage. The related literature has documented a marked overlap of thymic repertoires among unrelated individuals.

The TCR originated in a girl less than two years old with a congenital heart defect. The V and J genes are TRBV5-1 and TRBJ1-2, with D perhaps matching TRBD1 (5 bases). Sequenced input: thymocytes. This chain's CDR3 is CASSLRGLGNYGYTF. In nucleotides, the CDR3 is TGCGCCAGCAGCTTGCGGGGACTCGGAAACTATGGCTACACCTTC.